The 9 T cell receptor beta chains below were found in one sample sequenced in a study of OX40 agonist ivuxolimab in advanced cancers. Some clones are missing from TCRdb's copy, which holds only in-frame ones; the method was immunoSEQ multiplex PCR. The repertoire holds around 53,000 clones, with around four fifths as singletons. Sequenced here: CD4+ or CD8+ T cells sorted from blood, sampled in a trial of the OX40 agonist ivuxolimab. These receptors all come from an adult with an advanced solid tumor such as melanoma, head and neck, liver or kidney cancer.

The V and J genes are TRBV30 and TRBJ2-7; 9 nucleotides match TRBD1. Trimming removed 5 bases from V and 8 bases from J; junction bases left unmatched: 16. The CDR3 contains 15 residues. Germline lookup yields CDR1 GTSNPN and CDR2 SVGIG (reference sequence). CDR3: CAWAPKAGTGSKQYF. In DNA, the CDR3 is TGTGCCTGGGCCCCGAAGGCCGGGACAGGGTCGAAGCAGTACTTC.

Here the CDR3 reads CASSVTGGAYGELFF. In DNA, the CDR3 is TGTGCCAGCAGCGTGACAGGGGGCGCCTACGGGGAGCTGTTTTTT. The V call is TRBV5-6, the J call TRBJ2-2, with 10 positions matching TRBD1. The CDR3 has 15 amino acids. In germline, CDR1 is SGHDT, CDR2 YYEEEE. Trimming at V came to 4 bases and at J to 7 bases, leaving 7 bases not matched to a gene. Full variable domain (outside the CDR3, taken from reference TRBV5-6 and TRBJ2-2): DAGVTQSPTHLIKTRGQQVTLRCSPKSGHDTVSWYQQALGQGPQFIFQYYEEEERQRGNFPDRFSGHQFPNYSSELNVNALLLGDSALYLCASSVTGGAYGELFFGEGSRLTVL.

CDR3 amino acids: CSVEAILNTGELFF. The CDR3 bases are TGCAGCGTTGAAGCGATCCTAAACACCGGGGAGCTGTTTTTT. The rearrangement links TRBV29-1 to TRBJ2-2, with D unclear. The V gene's germline CDR1 is SQVTM and CDR2 ANQGSEA. This CDR3 region has 14 residues. V lost 1 base, J lost 2 bases, and 8 bases lay in between.

The chain links TRBV6-6 to TRBJ1-2, with TRBD1 as a possible D gene (6 bases). V dropped 6 bases and J dropped 4 bases, with 9 bases sitting between them. From germline, CDR1 is MNHNY and CDR2 SVGAGI (reference sequence). The CDR3 has 12 amino acids. The CDR3 region is CASSGQLYGYTF. The CDR3 region has the DNA TGTGCCAGCAGCGGACAGCTCTATGGCTACACCTTC.

This rearrangement joins TRBV5-1 to TRBJ2-3; 15 bases match TRBD2. Unmatched junction bases numbered 3, after V lost 7 bases and J lost 6 bases. From germline, CDR1 is SGHRS and CDR2 YFSETQ. There are 14 residues in the CDR3. CDR3 residues: CASRTSGRGDTQYF. The CDR3 DNA sequence: TGCGCCAGCCGGACTAGCGGGAGGGGCGATACGCAGTATTTT.

This chain joins TRBV6-6 and TRBJ1-4; D is uncertain. The CDR3 totals 13 residues. Trimming pared 2 bases from V and 10 bases from J, leaving 11 bases between. In germline, CDR1 is MNHNY, CDR2 SVGAGI (reference sequence). The CDR3 nucleotides read TGTGCCAGCAGTTACCCCGAGCGCGGAAAACTGTTTTTT. It is translated as CASSYPERGKLFF.

The CDR3 nucleotides are TGCGCCAGCCGGGCCGCCAGCTCCTACGAGCAGTACTTC. Protein product: CASRAASSYEQYF. The chain couples TRBV5-1 to TRBJ2-7; no firm D call. Germline V gives CDR1 SGHRS, CDR2 YFSETQ. V lost 7 bases and J lost 0, with 11 bases in between. The CDR3 has 13 amino acids.

The rearrangement uses TRBV11-3 and TRBJ2-3; weak D call: TRBD2 (6 bases). The germline V and J ends were trimmed by 4 bases and 1 base, with 9 bases remaining between them. The germline gives CDR1 SGHNT, CDR2 YENEEA. CDR3 length: 14 amino acids. CDR3 region: CASSWGDGTDTQYF. CDR3 in DNA: TGTGCCAGCAGCTGGGGGGATGGCACAGATACGCAGTATTTT.

The table lists this clone with a few counts. V is TRBV5-1 and J is TRBJ2-5; 7 nucleotides match TRBD2. The ends lost 4 bases at V and 2 bases at J; junction bases unmatched: 11. The CDR3 contains 16 residues. Germline lookup yields CDR1 SGHRS and CDR2 YFSETQ. Here the CDR3 reads CASSRRAGEGQETQYF. The DNA for the CDR3 is TGCGCCAGCAGCAGGCGCGCGGGAGAGGGTCAAGAGACCCAGTACTTC.